This TCR beta chain was identified during a study of cytomegalovirus exposure and HLA in healthy donors. Clones were read by immunoSEQ multiplex PCR, and TCRdb kept only the in-frame ones, dropping some. The data hold under 300,000 clones, with around 87% observed a single time. The CDR3 runs 18 residues. The germline CDR1 and CDR2 sequences are SGHTA and FQGNSA. After removal of 3 bases from V and 6 bases from J, the junction contained 12 bases not matched to a gene. The chain joins TRBV7-2 to TRBJ2-2; 11 bases are shared with TRBD2. The sample consisted of PBMCs. The TCR originated in a young woman in good health and CMV-seronegative. The CDR3 spells CASSFVGFSGGDPGELFF. CDR3 in DNA: TGTGCCAGCAGCTTTGTTGGATTTAGCGGGGGGGATCCCGGGGAGCTGTTTTTT.